The present TCR beta chain was sequenced within a study of CD8 T cells in Susac syndrome. RNA amounts of roughly 0.45 to 1 ug underwent reverse transcription with random hexamers. Across 54 Vbeta and 13 Jbeta, TCR beta CDR3 was amplified with immunoSEQ multiplex PCR. TCRdb re-derived calls from the immunoSEQ multiplex PCR reads in MiXCR, one entry per CDR3 protein. The sample lists hundreds of thousands of distinct CDR3 sequences, around 83% occurring once. The T cells that were sequenced for TCR beta were CD8+ and CD4+ cells from blood. CD8+ and CD4+ T cells were negatively isolated; TEMRA cells were FACS-enriched. With 6 bases removed from V and 3 bases from J, the gap between germline ends came to 10 bases. Germline CDR1 reads SEHNR; CDR2 reads FQNEAQ (reference sequence). The length of the CDR3 is 13 residues.

The TCR was taken from a human donor with multiple sclerosis. The sample comprised CD8+ T cells from PBMCs. V gene TRBV7-9 combines with J gene TRBJ2-3; no reliable D call. The CDR3: CASRLVVTDTQYF. The DNA for the CDR3 is TGTGCCAGCAGATTGGTCGTGACAGATACGCAGTATTTT.